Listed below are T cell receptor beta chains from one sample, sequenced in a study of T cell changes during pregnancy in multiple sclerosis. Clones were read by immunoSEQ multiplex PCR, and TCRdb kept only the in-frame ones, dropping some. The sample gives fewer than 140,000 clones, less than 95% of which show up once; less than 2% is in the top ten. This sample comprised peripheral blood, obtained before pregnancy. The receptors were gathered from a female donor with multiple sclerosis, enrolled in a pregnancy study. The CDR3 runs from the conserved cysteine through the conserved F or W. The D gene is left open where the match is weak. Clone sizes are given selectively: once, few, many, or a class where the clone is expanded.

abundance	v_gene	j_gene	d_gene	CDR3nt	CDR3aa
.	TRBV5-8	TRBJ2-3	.	TGTGCCAGCAGCTTGGGGGAGTCTAGCACAGATACGCAGTATTTT	CASSLGESSTDTQYF
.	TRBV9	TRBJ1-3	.	TGTGCCAGCAGCGTAGAAACAGGTGGAAACACCATATATTTT	CASSVETGGNTIYF
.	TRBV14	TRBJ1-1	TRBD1	TGTGCCAGCAGCCAGAGGACAGGTTCAGTCACTGAAGCTTTCTTT	CASSQRTGSVTEAFF
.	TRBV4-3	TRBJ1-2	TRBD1	TGCGCCAGCTATGCCAGGGGGACTGGCTACACCTTC	CASYARGTGYTF
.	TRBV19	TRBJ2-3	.	TGTGCCAGTAAGAGGCGAACTTCCCCCACAGATACGCAGTATTTT	CASKRRTSPTDTQYF
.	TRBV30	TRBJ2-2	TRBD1	TGTGCCTGGAGGGATAGACAGGGGGACTCCGGGGAGCTGTTTTTT	CAWRDRQGDSGELFF
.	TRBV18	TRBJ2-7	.	TGTGCCAGCTCACCACCGGGAACAGGGTCCCGCGAGCAGTACTTC	CASSPPGTGSREQYF
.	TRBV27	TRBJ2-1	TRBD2	TGTGCCAGCAGTGCCCTAGCGGGAGTGGGAAATGAGCAGTTCTTC	CASSALAGVGNEQFF
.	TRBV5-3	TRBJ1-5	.	TGTGCCAGGCCGTCGGTGTCGGGGAGGATTCAGCCCCAGCATTTT	CARPSVSGRIQPQHF
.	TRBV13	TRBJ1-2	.	TGTGCCAGCAGCTTAACGCTAGTGGCAGAAAGAGACTATGGCTACACCTTC	CASSLTLVAERDYGYTF
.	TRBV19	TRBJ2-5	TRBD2	TGTGCCAGTAGTATCCCAGCGGGAGGGCATGAGACCCAGTACTTC	CASSIPAGGHETQYF
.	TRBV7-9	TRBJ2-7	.	TGTGCCAGCAGCCGTGTTGGGGGCAGCTCCTACGAGCAGTACTTC	CASSRVGGSSYEQYF
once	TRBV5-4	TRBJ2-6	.	TGTGCCAGCAGCCCGACGGGGGGCCGCTCTGGGGCCAACGTCCTGACTTTC	CASSPTGGRSGANVLTF
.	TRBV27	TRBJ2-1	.	TGTGCCAGCAGTTTTAGCCACGCGAGCTCCTACAATGAGCAGTTCTTC	CASSFSHASSYNEQFF
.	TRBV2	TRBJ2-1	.	TGTGCCAGCAGTGATGGTGAGAGCTCCTACAATGAGCAGTTCTTC	CASSDGESSYNEQFF
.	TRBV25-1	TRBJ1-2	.	TGTGCCAGCAGTGAATTCGGGGTGAACTACTACTATGGCTACACCTTC	CASSEFGVNYYYGYTF
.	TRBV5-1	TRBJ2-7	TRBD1	TGCGCCAGCAGCCCGACAGGGGGCCGGAACGAGCAGTACTTC	CASSPTGGRNEQYF
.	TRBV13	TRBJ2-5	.	TGTGCCAGCAGCTTAGGCGGGGCGGGGCACAACCAAGAGACCCAGTACTTC	CASSLGGAGHNQETQYF
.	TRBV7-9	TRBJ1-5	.	TGTGCCAGCAGCACGCAGAGCAATCAGCCCCAGCATTTT	CASSTQSNQPQHF
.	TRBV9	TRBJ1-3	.	TGTGCCAGCAGCGTTACGCAGGGGAACTCTGGAAACACCATATATTTT	CASSVTQGNSGNTIYF
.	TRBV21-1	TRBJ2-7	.	TGTGCCAGCAGGGGACAGGGTGGGGGCGAGCAGTACTTC	CASRGQGGGEQYF
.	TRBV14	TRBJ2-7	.	TGTGCCAGCAGCCAAGCTCGGTACGAGCAGTACTTC	CASSQARYEQYF